The rows below give T cell receptor beta chains drawn from one sample of a study of OX40 agonist ivuxolimab in advanced cancers. Clones were sequenced by immunoSEQ multiplex PCR, and TCRdb holds only the in-frame ones, with some missing. The sample includes 70,000 or so clones, almost 90% seen only once; the top ten take roughly 10%. This sample comprised CD4+ or CD8+ T cells sorted from blood, obtained in a trial of the OX40 agonist ivuxolimab. The receptor set was obtained from an adult with an advanced solid tumor such as melanoma, head and neck, liver or kidney cancer. Both conserved end residues are part of each CDR3. The D gene is left open where the match is weak. Rows give clone size only sometimes, using once, few, many, or a class for an expanded clone.

>TRBD1|NA|TRBV11-3|TRBJ2-1|17
CASSPARTGSSYNEQFF
TGTGCCAGCAGCCCTGCCCGGACAGGGAGCTCCTACAATGAGCAGTTCTTC
>TRBD1|NA|TRBV5-1|TRBJ1-1|16
CASSLATGGKLTEAFF
TGCGCCAGCAGCTTGGCGACAGGGGGTAAACTCACTGAAGCTTTCTTT
>TRBD1|NA|TRBV7-2|TRBJ2-1|18
CASSRVANGQGRPNEQFF
TGTGCCAGCAGCCGGGTGGCGAATGGACAGGGACGCCCCAATGAGCAGTTCTTC
>NA|few|TRBV19|TRBJ2-2|14
CASSIQGWTGELFF
TGTGCCAGTAGTATCCAGGGTTGGACCGGGGAGCTGTTTTTT
>NA|NA|TRBV6-5|TRBJ1-2|13
CASRAWSGHGYTF
TGTGCCAGCAGGGCTTGGTCTGGACATGGCTACACCTTC
>TRBD2|NA|TRBV23-1|TRBJ2-3|15
CATRRGGRAPDTQYF
TGCGCCACCCGAAGGGGCGGGAGGGCCCCAGATACGCAGTATTTT
>NA|NA|TRBV11-2|TRBJ2-5|14
CASKDSFLVKTQYF
TGTGCCAGCAAGGACTCCTTCCTAGTGAAGACCCAGTACTTC
>NA|once|TRBV7-9|TRBJ2-1|15
CASSLGRAETNEQFF
TGTGCCAGCAGCTTAGGGAGAGCCGAAACGAATGAGCAGTTCTTC
>TRBD1|NA|TRBV7-2|TRBJ1-5|14
CASSLRGLNQPQHF
TGTGCCAGCAGCTTAAGGGGGCTCAATCAGCCCCAGCATTTT
>NA|NA|TRBV6-5|TRBJ1-2|15
CASVSPGLTNYGYTF
TGTGCCAGCGTATCGCCAGGGCTGACTAACTATGGCTACACCTTC
>TRBD2|NA|TRBV5-1|TRBJ2-3|17
CASSFQTSGDSTDTQYF
TGCGCCAGCAGCTTCCAGACTAGCGGAGATAGCACAGATACGCAGTATTTT
>NA|NA|TRBV9|TRBJ1-2|14
CASSPESGSYGYTF
TGTGCCAGCAGCCCCGAGTCAGGTAGCTATGGCTACACCTTC
>NA|NA|TRBV10-3|TRBJ2-1|14
CAISGSGEGVEQFF
TGTGCCATCAGTGGTAGTGGGGAGGGGGTCGAGCAGTTCTTC
>NA|NA|TRBV7-2|TRBJ2-4|14
CASSRGGAVNIQYF
TGTGCCAGCAGCCGAGGAGGGGCGGTAAACATTCAGTACTTC
>TRBD1|NA|TRBV7-2|TRBJ2-1|16
CASSPSGTGSYNEQFF
TGTGCCAGCAGCCCATCCGGGACAGGCTCCTACAATGAGCAGTTCTTC
>TRBD1|NA|TRBV7-2|TRBJ1-5|14
CASSLRQGRQPQHF
TGTGCCAGCAGCCTTAGACAGGGCCGCCAGCCCCAGCATTTT
>NA|NA|TRBV28|TRBJ2-3|13
CASSPPNPPPKYF
TGTGCCAGCAGCCCTCCGAACCCACCGCCGAAGTATTTT
>NA|NA|TRBV30|TRBJ1-3|15
CAWSVRGGVGNTIYF
TGTGCCTGGAGTGTACGTGGGGGCGTTGGAAACACCATATATTTT
>NA|NA|TRBV15|TRBJ2-2|15
CATSRGGTNTGELFF
TGTGCCACCAGCAGAGGCGGGACGAACACCGGGGAGCTGTTTTTT
>TRBD2|NA|TRBV5-1|TRBJ2-7|15
CASSLGGTSVYEQYF
TGCGCCAGCAGCTTGGGAGGGACTAGCGTCTACGAGCAGTACTTC
>NA|NA|TRBV27|TRBJ1-6|13
CASSFTGYSPLHF
TGTGCCAGCAGTTTTACGGGTTATTCACCCCTCCACTTT
>NA|NA|TRBV5-6|TRBJ2-5|14
CASSHLTVQETQYF
TGTGCCAGCAGCCACCTGACAGTTCAAGAGACCCAGTACTTC